Listed here are 21 T cell receptor beta chains from one sample, sequenced in a study of Tregs in tolerant kidney transplant recipients. Sequenced by immunoSEQ multiplex PCR; TCRdb stores in-frame clones only, minus some. The sample shows 110,000 or so clones, roughly 93% of them seen only once. Sequencing used CD4+ T cells from blood. The receptors here all came from a human donor in good health.

V gene TRBV7-3 combines with J gene TRBJ2-3; D remains unclear. This CDR3 is 14 amino acids long. V lost 1 base and J 0 bases, leaving 5 bases between the germline ends. Germline lookup yields CDR1 SGHTA and CDR2 FQGTGA. The CDR3 DNA follows: TGTGCCAGCAGCTTAATCCCAAGCACAGATACGCAGTATTTT. Translation gives CASSLIPSTDTQYF.

This chain connects TRBV28 to TRBJ1-1, with D tentatively TRBD1 (6 bases). Germline CDR1 is MDHEN and CDR2 is SYDVKM. This CDR3 has 12 amino acids. With 11 bases removed from V and 5 bases from J, the gap between germline ends came to 15 bases. This chain's CDR3 is CAASKGGTEAFF. The CDR3 DNA reads TGTGCCGCCTCAAAGGGGGGGACTGAAGCTTTCTTT.

V and J are TRBV5-6 and TRBJ2-5; TRBD1 or TRBD2 may be the D gene (6 bases each). This CDR3 has 15 amino acids. CDR1 SGHDT and CDR2 YYEEEE come from the germline V gene. V was pared by 7 bases and J by 1 base, with 17 bases between. The chain's CDR3 is CASLYWGRGQETQYF. CDR3 in DNA: TGTGCCAGCCTCTACTGGGGGCGGGGCCAAGAGACCCAGTACTTC.

This clone turned up a few times. This chain uses TRBV9 with TRBJ2-2; TRBD2 aligns across 14 bases. Unmatched junction bases numbered 16, after V lost 1 base and J lost 2 bases. This CDR3 contains 22 residues. Germline V gene lookup returns CDR1 SGDLS and CDR2 YYNGEE. CDR3 in amino acids: CASSVTISGWTSGRTNTGELFF. The CDR3 DNA follows: TGTGCCAGCAGCGTAACAATCTCGGGGTGGACTAGCGGGAGGACCAACACCGGGGAGCTGTTTTTT.

This clone was picked up one time. The chain recombines TRBV5-1 with TRBJ1-1; weak D call: TRBD1 (5 bases). The CDR3 consists of 15 residues. Per the germline V gene, CDR1 is SGHRS and CDR2 is YFSETQ. Trimming took 3 bases from V and 4 from J, leaving 16 bases between them. DNA for the CDR3: TGCGCCAGCAGCTCCCCCCAGGGAAGGGGCACTGAAGCTTTCTTT. Translating gives CASSSPQGRGTEAFF.

The V and J genes are TRBV9 and TRBJ1-2; D remains unclear. The V gene's germline CDR1 is SGDLS and CDR2 YYNGEE. This CDR3 comprises 13 residues. V was shortened by 0 bases and J by 2 bases, with 5 bases between the two germline ends. CDR3 loop: CASSVVGNYGYTF. The CDR3 nucleotides read TGTGCCAGCAGCGTAGTTGGGAACTATGGCTACACCTTC.

The chain is built from TRBV7-8 and TRBJ2-1, with D maybe TRBD1 (5 bases). This CDR3 has 13 residues. Deletions cut 3 bases from V and 2 bases from J, with 5 bases between. CDR1 and CDR2 (germline): SGHVS, FQNEAQ. CDR3 sequence: CASSFRAYNEQFF. CDR3 bases: TGTGCCAGCAGCTTCAGGGCCTACAATGAGCAGTTCTTC.

The chain uses TRBV25-1 and TRBJ1-4; D remains unclear. This CDR3 region has 13 residues. Germline V gene data show CDR1 as MGHDK and CDR2 as SYGVNS. Trimming took off 5 bases at V and 7 bases at J, with 11 bases between the two ends. The CDR3 reads CASSRPSSEKLFF. CDR3 coding DNA: TGTGCCAGCAGTCGACCGAGTAGTGAAAAACTGTTTTTT. The full variable domain, completed using reference TRBV25-1 and TRBJ1-4, is EADIYQTPRYLVIGTGKKITLECSQTMGHDKMYWYQQDPGMELHLIHYSYGVNSTEKGDLSSESTVSRIRTEHFPLTLESARPSHTSQYLCASSRPSSEKLFFGSGTQLSVL.

The J gene is TRBJ1-2, the V gene TRBV5-1; D is ambiguous. V was pared by 4 bases and J by 2 bases, with 12 bases between. Germline values: CDR1 SGHRS, CDR2 YFSETQ. The CDR3 spans 14 residues. CDR3: CASSLPEGNYGYTF. CDR3 nucleotide sequence: TGCGCCAGCAGCCTGCCCGAAGGGAACTATGGCTACACCTTC. Full variable domain (remainder filled in from reference TRBV5-1 and TRBJ1-2): KAGVTQTPRYLIKTRGQQVTLSCSPISGHRSVSWYQQTPGQGLQFLFEYFSETQRNKGNFPGRFSGRQFSNSRSEMNVSTLELGDSALYLCASSLPEGNYGYTFGSGTRLTVV.

This sequence joins TRBV5-1 and TRBJ2-7, with 11 bases aligning to TRBD1. This CDR3 contains 15 residues. Germline V gene lookup returns CDR1 SGHRS and CDR2 YFSETQ. With 4 bases clipped from V and 1 base from J, the junction kept 4 bases outside the gene matches. This CDR3 is CASSPGTGGSYEQYF. CDR3 in DNA: TGCGCCAGCAGCCCCGGGACAGGGGGGTCCTACGAGCAGTACTTC.

The CDR3 nucleotides read TGTGCCAGCAGCCAAGATTGGGGGCAGGGGCGACAGGGAGGGCAGTTCTTC. Translation: CASSQDWGQGRQGGQFF. V usage is TRBV4-2 and J usage is TRBJ2-1, with D perhaps matching TRBD1 (7 bases). V was shortened by 0 bases and J by 12 bases, with 24 bases between the two germline ends. The germline gives CDR1 LGHNA, CDR2 YNFKEQ. CDR3 length equals 17 residues.

The V and J genes are TRBV5-1 and TRBJ2-1; TRBD2 aligns across 8 bases. J lost 5 bases, V lost 4 bases, and 8 bases had no gene match. Germline assignment: CDR1 SGHRS and CDR2 YFSETQ. The CDR3 contains 15 residues. CDR3 in amino acids: CASSAEAGVHNEQFF. The DNA of the CDR3 is TGCGCCAGCAGCGCGGAAGCGGGAGTACACAATGAGCAGTTCTTC.

The chain recombines TRBV5-8 with TRBJ1-2; possibly TRBD1 for D (5 bases). The germline V gene encodes CDR1 SGHTS and CDR2 YDEGEE. The V end lost 2 bases, the J end lost 2 bases, and 7 bases lay between the germline ends. CDR3 length: 13 residues. The chain's CDR3 is CASSLRGNYGYTF. CDR3 nucleotides: TGTGCCAGCAGCTTACGGGGGAACTATGGCTACACCTTC.

The chain carries TRBV5-1 and TRBJ1-5; possibly TRBD1 for D (5 bases). The CDR3 has 13 amino acids. CDR1 and CDR2 from the germline V gene are SGHRS and YFSETQ. V lost 4 bases and J 5 bases, leaving 10 bases between the germline ends. CDR3 sequence reads: CASSVDSHQPQHF. The CDR3 DNA reads TGCGCCAGCAGCGTCGACAGCCATCAGCCCCAGCATTTT.

The CDR3: CASSYTRAGGEKLFF. CDR3 coding DNA: TGTGCCAGCAGTTACACACGGGCGGGAGGCGAAAAACTGTTTTTT. The V and J genes are TRBV6-5 and TRBJ1-4; no reliable D call. This CDR3 spans 15 amino acids. V shed 2 bases and J shed 8 bases, with 15 bases lying between them. CDR1 and CDR2 (germline): MNHEY, SVGAGI.

The V gene is TRBV30, the J gene TRBJ1-2; possible D gene TRBD1, 6 bases. V shed 2 bases and J shed 5 bases, with 15 bases lying between them. The CDR3 loop spans 14 amino acids. Germline V gives CDR1 GTSNPN, CDR2 SVGIG (reference sequence). In DNA, the CDR3 is TGTGCCTGGAGTTCCACAGGGCCCTATTATGGCTACACCTTC. Residues: CAWSSTGPYYGYTF.

This chain links TRBV2 with TRBJ1-1; D unclear. The germline V and J ends were trimmed by 4 bases and 11 bases, with 11 bases remaining between them. The germline CDR1 and CDR2 sequences are SNHLY and FYNNEI. This CDR3 contains 11 residues. The CDR3 DNA reads as TGTGCCAGCAGTGTTCTAGCCGGGGCTTTCTTT. Its translation is CASSVLAGAFF.

The chain has TRBV13 and TRBJ2-1, with D perhaps matching TRBD2 (6 bases). Looked up from germline, CDR1 is PRHDT and CDR2 is FYEKMQ (reference sequence). V shed 5 bases and J shed 8 bases, with 10 bases lying between them. The CDR3 is 12 amino acids. CDR3 coding DNA: TGTGCCAGCAGCCCCCGCGGGGATGAGCAGTTCTTC. Protein product: CASSPRGDEQFF.

V is TRBV5-1 and J is TRBJ1-4, with TRBD1 matching 11 bases. J gave up 7 bases and V 3 bases, and 5 bases lay outside the gene matches. The CDR3 covers 15 residues. In germline, CDR1 is SGHRS, CDR2 YFSETQ. This CDR3 reads CASSSVGTGGEKLFF. The CDR3 DNA is TGCGCCAGCAGCTCGGTCGGGACAGGGGGTGAAAAACTGTTTTTT.

The chain joins TRBV7-2 to TRBJ2-2, with 13 bases aligning to TRBD2. Germline CDR1 and CDR2: SGHTA and FQGNSA. V was pared by 5 bases and J by 0 bases, with 6 bases of the junction left unmatched. The CDR3 extends over 18 amino acids. The CDR3 loop reads CASSPRTSGGPNTGELFF. The CDR3 DNA reads as TGTGCCAGCAGCCCGAGGACTAGCGGGGGCCCGAACACCGGGGAGCTGTTTTTT.

This clone was observed a single time. The genes are TRBV18 and TRBJ2-5; TRBD1 matches at 10 bases. The CDR3 loop spans 15 amino acids. Trimming removed 4 bases from V and 5 bases from J; junction bases left unmatched: 7. CDR1 is KGHSH, CDR2 LQKENI, per germline. DNA of the CDR3: TGTGCCAGCTCACTCAGACAGGGGGCCTCGGAGACCCAGTACTTC. It codes for CASSLRQGASETQYF.